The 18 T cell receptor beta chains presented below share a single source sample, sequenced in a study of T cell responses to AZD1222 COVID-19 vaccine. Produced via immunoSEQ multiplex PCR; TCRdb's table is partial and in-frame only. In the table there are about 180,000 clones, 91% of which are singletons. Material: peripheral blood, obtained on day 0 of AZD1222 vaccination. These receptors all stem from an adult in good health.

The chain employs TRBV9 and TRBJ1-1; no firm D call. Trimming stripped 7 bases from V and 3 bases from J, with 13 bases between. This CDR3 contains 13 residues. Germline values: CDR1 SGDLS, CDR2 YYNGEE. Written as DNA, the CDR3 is TGTGCCAGCTCACTAGTCGGGGACACTGAAGCTTTCTTT. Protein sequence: CASSLVGDTEAFF.

Here the CDR3 DNA reads TGTGCCAGCAGCGTAGAAGGACTAGCGGGCGACTACGAGCAGTACTTC. Translating gives CASSVEGLAGDYEQYF. The V call is TRBV9, the J call TRBJ2-7; 11 positions agree with TRBD2. The CDR3 spans 16 residues. The V gene's germline CDR1 is SGDLS and CDR2 YYNGEE. V shed 0 bases and J 3 bases; nucleotides not matched to a gene: 5. The full variable domain, its missing parts supplied by reference TRBV9 and TRBJ2-7, is DSGVTQTPKHLITATGQRVTLRCSPRSGDLSVYWYQQSLDQGLQFLIQYYNGEERAKGNILERFSAQQFPDLHSELNLSSLELGDSALYFCASSVEGLAGDYEQYFGPGTRLTVT.

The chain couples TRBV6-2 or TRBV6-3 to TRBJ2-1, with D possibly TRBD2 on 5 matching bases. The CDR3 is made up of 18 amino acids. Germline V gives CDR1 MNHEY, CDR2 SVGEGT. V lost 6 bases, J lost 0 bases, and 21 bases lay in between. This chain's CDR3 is CASSPSPPGLISYNEQFF. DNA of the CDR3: TGTGCCAGCAGCCCTTCCCCGCCCGGACTCATCTCCTACAATGAGCAGTTCTTC.

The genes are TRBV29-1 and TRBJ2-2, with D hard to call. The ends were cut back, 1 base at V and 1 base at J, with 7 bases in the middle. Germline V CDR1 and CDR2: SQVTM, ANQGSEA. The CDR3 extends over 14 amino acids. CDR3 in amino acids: CSVEVHKNTGELFF. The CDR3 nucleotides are TGCAGCGTTGAAGTCCACAAGAACACCGGGGAGCTGTTTTTT.

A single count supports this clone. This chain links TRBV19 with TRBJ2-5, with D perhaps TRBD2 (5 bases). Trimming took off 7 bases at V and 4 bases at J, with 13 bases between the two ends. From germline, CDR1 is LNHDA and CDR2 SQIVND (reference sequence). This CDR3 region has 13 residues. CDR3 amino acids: CASNPGYGETQYF. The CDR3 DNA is TGTGCCAGTAACCCGGGGTATGGAGAGACCCAGTACTTC. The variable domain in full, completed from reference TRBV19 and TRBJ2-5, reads DGGITQSPKYLFRKEGQNVTLSCEQNLNHDAMYWYRQDPGQGLRLIYYSQIVNDFQKGDIAEGYSVSREKKESFPLTVTSAQKNPTAFYLCASNPGYGETQYFGPGTRLLVL.

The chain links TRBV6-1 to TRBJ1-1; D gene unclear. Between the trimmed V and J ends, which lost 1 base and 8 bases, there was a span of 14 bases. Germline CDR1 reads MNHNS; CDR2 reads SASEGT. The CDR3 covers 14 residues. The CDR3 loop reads CASSEDTGSAEAFF. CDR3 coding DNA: TGTGCCAGCAGTGAAGATACGGGGTCAGCAGAAGCTTTCTTT.

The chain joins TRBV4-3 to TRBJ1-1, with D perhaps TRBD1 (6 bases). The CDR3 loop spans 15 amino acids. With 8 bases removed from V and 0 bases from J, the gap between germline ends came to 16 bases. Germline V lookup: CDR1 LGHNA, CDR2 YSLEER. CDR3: CASAREGEMNTEAFF. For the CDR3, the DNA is TGCGCCAGCGCTAGGGAGGGGGAAATGAACACTGAAGCTTTCTTT.

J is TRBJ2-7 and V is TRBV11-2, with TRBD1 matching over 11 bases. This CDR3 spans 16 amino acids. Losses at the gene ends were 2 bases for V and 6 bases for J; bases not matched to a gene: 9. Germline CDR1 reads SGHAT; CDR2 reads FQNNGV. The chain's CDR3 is CASSLHPGQGASEQYF. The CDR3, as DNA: TGTGCCAGCAGCTTACACCCCGGACAGGGGGCTAGCGAGCAGTACTTC.

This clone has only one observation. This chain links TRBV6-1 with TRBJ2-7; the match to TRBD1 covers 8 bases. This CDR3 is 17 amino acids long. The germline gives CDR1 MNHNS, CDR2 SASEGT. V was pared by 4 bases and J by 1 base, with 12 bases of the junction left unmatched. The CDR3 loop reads CASSGTNSGQGSYEQYF. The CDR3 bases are TGTGCCAGCAGTGGAACGAACTCAGGACAGGGTTCCTACGAGCAGTACTTC.

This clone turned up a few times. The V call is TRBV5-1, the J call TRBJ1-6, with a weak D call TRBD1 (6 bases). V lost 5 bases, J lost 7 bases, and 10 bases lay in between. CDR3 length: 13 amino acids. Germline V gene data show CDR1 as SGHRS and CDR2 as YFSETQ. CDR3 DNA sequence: TGCGCCAGCAGTTACAGGGAAAATTCACCCCTCCACTTT. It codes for CASSYRENSPLHF.

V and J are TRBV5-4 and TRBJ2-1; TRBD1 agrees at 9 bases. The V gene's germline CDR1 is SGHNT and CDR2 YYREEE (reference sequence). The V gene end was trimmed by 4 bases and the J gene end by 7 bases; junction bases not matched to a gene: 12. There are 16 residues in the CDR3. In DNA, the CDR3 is TGTGCCAGCAGCGCATACGGGACAGGGAGCGGTAATGAGCAGTTCTTC. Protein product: CASSAYGTGSGNEQFF.

CDR3 sequence: CASSPTRKEGAFF. The CDR3 region has the DNA TGCGCCAGCAGCCCCACTAGGAAGGAGGGCGCTTTCTTT. The gene calls are TRBV10-2 and TRBJ1-1; D is undetermined. The ends were cut back, 6 bases at V and 11 bases at J, with 19 bases in the middle. CDR3 length equals 13 residues. Germline values: CDR1 WSHSY, CDR2 SAAADI.

The CDR3 DNA reads as TGTGCCTGGAGTGCCGCGACCCGGGGGGATCAGCCCCAGCATTTT. It yields the protein CAWSAATRGDQPQHF. The J gene is TRBJ1-5, the V gene TRBV30; TRBD1 might be the D (5 bases). Trimming shortened V by 1 base and J by 5 bases, and 15 bases separated the two germline ends. This CDR3 comprises 15 residues. Germline V gene sequence: CDR1 GTSNPN, CDR2 SVGIG (reference sequence).

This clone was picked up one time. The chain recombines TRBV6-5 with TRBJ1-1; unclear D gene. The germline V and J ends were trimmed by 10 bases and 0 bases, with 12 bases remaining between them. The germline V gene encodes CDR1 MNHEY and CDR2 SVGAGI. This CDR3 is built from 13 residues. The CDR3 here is CATSVGMNTEAFF. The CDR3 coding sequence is TGTGCCACCTCGGTGGGGATGAACACTGAAGCTTTCTTT.

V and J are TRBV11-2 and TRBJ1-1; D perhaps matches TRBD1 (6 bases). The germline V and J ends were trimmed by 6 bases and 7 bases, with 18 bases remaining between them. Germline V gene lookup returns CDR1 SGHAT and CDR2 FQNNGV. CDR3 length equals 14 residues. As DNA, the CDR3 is TGTGCCAGCAGAATGGGGGGGGCCCGAAATGAAGCTTTCTTT. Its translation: CASRMGGARNEAFF.

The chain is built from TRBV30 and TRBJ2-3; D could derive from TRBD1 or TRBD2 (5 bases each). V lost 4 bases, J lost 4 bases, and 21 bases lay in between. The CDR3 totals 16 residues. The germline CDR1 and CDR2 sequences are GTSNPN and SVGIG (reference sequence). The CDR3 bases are TGTGCCTGGACCCGTTTTGGGTCGGGGCTCCCAGATACGCAGTATTTT. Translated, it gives CAWTRFGSGLPDTQYF.

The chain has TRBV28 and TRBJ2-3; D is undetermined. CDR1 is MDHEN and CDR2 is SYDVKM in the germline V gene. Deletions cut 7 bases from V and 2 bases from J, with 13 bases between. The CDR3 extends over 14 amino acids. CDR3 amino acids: CASKRTTSTDTQYF. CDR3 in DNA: TGTGCCAGCAAAAGGACCACTTCCACAGATACGCAGTATTTT.

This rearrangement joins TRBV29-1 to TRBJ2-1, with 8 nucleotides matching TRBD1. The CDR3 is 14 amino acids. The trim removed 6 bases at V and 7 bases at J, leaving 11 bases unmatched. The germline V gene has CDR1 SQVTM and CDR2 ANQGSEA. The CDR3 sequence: CSVTKGQVGNEQFF. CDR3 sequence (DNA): TGCAGCGTCACTAAGGGACAGGTCGGAAATGAGCAGTTCTTC.